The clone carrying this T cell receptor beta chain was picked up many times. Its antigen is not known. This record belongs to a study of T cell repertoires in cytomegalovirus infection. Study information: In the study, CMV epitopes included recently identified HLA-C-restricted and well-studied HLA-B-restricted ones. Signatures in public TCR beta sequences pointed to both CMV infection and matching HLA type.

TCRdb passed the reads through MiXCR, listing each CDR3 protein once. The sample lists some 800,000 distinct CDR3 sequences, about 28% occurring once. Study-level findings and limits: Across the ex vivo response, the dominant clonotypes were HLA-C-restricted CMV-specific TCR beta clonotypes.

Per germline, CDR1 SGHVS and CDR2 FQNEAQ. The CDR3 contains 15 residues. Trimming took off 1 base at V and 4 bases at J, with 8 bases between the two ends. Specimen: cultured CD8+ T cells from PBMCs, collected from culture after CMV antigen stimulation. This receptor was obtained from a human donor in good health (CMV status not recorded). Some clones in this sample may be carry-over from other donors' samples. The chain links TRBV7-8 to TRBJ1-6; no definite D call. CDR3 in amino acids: CASSLVPGYNSPLHF. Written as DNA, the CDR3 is TGTGCCAGCAGCTTAGTCCCGGGGTATAATTCACCCCTCCACTTT.